The rows below give T cell receptor beta chains drawn from one sample of a study of shared clonotypes between healthy human individuals. The method was immunoSEQ multiplex PCR; TCRdb's version includes in-frame clones alone and lacks a portion of them. The sample has around 100,000 clones, around 71% seen once. The sequenced sample was memory CD8+ T cells sorted from blood. Receptors were obtained from a woman aged 25 to 45 in good health. Each CDR3 is given with its conserved first and last residue. Each record gives: V gene, J gene, clone size, D gene, CDR3 DNA, CDR3 protein. D genes are given only for firm matches. A row's size may be missing; if present it is once, few, many or a size class.

TRBV28	TRBJ1-4	NA	NA	TGTGCCAGCAGTGCCGCCGGAGTCAGCTCATTGCCCAGCGAAAAACTGTTTTTT	CASSAAGVSSLPSEKLFF
TRBV14	TRBJ2-7	NA	NA	TGTGCCAGCAGCTCATTAGCGGACCTCTACGAGCAGTACTTC	CASSSLADLYEQYF
TRBV25-1	TRBJ2-3	NA	TRBD1	TGTGCCAGCAGTGAGACTACAGGGGACCCTAGCACAGATACGCAGTATTTT	CASSETTGDPSTDTQYF
TRBV28	TRBJ1-1	NA	NA	TGTGCCAGCAGTGGGGGGCTTGAGGACACTGAAGCTTTCTTT	CASSGGLEDTEAFF
TRBV7-6	TRBJ2-7	once	NA	TGTGCCAGCAGCGAACGACAGACCTACGAGCAGTACTTC	CASSERQTYEQYF
TRBV5-6	TRBJ2-3	NA	TRBD2	TGTGCCAGCAGCTTGAAGAGACTAGCGGGAGCAGATACGCAGTATTTT	CASSLKRLAGADTQYF
TRBV19	TRBJ2-1	NA	NA	TGTGCCAGTAGTGTGGACGCCTACAATGAGCAGTTCTTC	CASSVDAYNEQFF
TRBV5-1	TRBJ2-7	NA	NA	TGCGCCAGCAGCTTGTATCCAGCGGAGCCCCCCGAGCAGTACTTC	CASSLYPAEPPEQYF
TRBV6-1	TRBJ1-2	few	TRBD1	TGTGCCAGCGACCCCAGGGGGCGCTTGAATGGCTACACCTTC	CASDPRGRLNGYTF
TRBV6-4	TRBJ2-1	NA	TRBD2	TGTGCCAGCAGTGACTCGGCGGCGGGAGGCTACAATGAGCAGTTCTTC	CASSDSAAGGYNEQFF
TRBV7-2	TRBJ1-5	NA	NA	TGTGCCAGCAGCTTTGGGGGAAATCAGCCCCAGCATTTT	CASSFGGNQPQHF
TRBV6-4	TRBJ2-3	few	NA	TGTGCCAGCAGTGAGTCGGCGGGCCTCTCCTCGGATACGCAGTATTTT	CASSESAGLSSDTQYF
TRBV20-1	TRBJ2-7	NA	NA	TGCAGTGCTAGAAAGTGGTACGAGCAGTACTTC	CSARKWYEQYF
TRBV28	TRBJ1-2	many	NA	TGTGCCAGCAGTCCCCCGGGCAGGGGCAGGGATGGCTACACCTTC	CASSPPGRGRDGYTF
TRBV5-6	TRBJ1-3	few	NA	TGTGCCAGCAGCTTGTCTTTCGAATCGGGCGGAAACACCATATATTTT	CASSLSFESGGNTIYF
TRBV7-2	TRBJ1-5	NA	NA	TGTGCCAGCAGCGCATGGGGCAATCAGCCCCAGCATTTT	CASSAWGNQPQHF
TRBV28	TRBJ2-7	NA	TRBD1	TGTGCCAGCAGTTTATCCAGGGGGCTGGACGAGCAGTACTTC	CASSLSRGLDEQYF
TRBV6-5	TRBJ1-5	NA	NA	TGTGCCAGCAGCCAGGACAGTTATCCCGATCAGCCCCAGCATTTT	CASSQDSYPDQPQHF
TRBV6-5	TRBJ2-7	NA	NA	TGTGCCAGCAGACCCGGACTTAATGTCAACGAGCAGTACTTC	CASRPGLNVNEQYF
TRBV6-1	TRBJ1-2	few	NA	TGTGCCACCAACGACGGCATATATGGCTACACCTTC	CATNDGIYGYTF
TRBV11-2	TRBJ2-1	NA	NA	TGTGCCAGCAGCCCCCCCGGAGGGAATGAGCAGTTCTTC	CASSPPGGNEQFF
TRBV28	TRBJ2-7	NA	NA	TGTGCCAGCAGCCCAGCGGGACACCACGAGCAGTACTTC	CASSPAGHHEQYF
TRBV7-9	TRBJ1-5	NA	NA	TGTGCCAGCAGCTTAGCCGGGGGCAATCAGCCCCAGCATTTT	CASSLAGGNQPQHF
TRBV27	TRBJ2-6	NA	NA	TGTGCCAGCAGTCACAGAATCTGGCTACAAAGTCGGGCCAACGTCCTGACTTTC	CASSHRIWLQSRANVLTF
TRBV6-1	TRBJ2-3	NA	TRBD2	TGTGCCAGCAGTGAAGTAGGTGGGGGGGCAGATACGCAGTATTTT	CASSEVGGGADTQYF
TRBV10-1	TRBJ1-1	many	NA	TGCGCCAGCAGTGAGTCGATAGAGTCTTCGGGAGCTTTCTTT	CASSESIESSGAFF
TRBV7-8	TRBJ1-2	NA	NA	TGTGCCAGCAGCTCCGCCGCGGGGCCCTATGGCTACACCTTC	CASSSAAGPYGYTF
TRBV5-1	TRBJ1-1	NA	NA	TGCGCCAGCAGCACTAAAATAAGGGGCACTGAAGCTTTCTTT	CASSTKIRGTEAFF
TRBV27	TRBJ2-2	NA	NA	TGTGCCAGCAAGGGTTGGGGAACCGGGGAGCTGTTTTTT	CASKGWGTGELFF
TRBV7-8	TRBJ2-2	NA	TRBD2	TGTGCCAGCAGCTTAACCAGACTAGCGGCCTACACCGGGGAGCTGTTTTTT	CASSLTRLAAYTGELFF
TRBV7-9	TRBJ2-3	NA	TRBD2	TGTGCCAGCAGCTTATATGGGACTAGGGTTGATACGCAGTATTTT	CASSLYGTRVDTQYF
TRBV7-9	TRBJ1-4	NA	NA	TGTGCCAGCAATGGGGTAGAGGGCGAAAAACTGTTTTTT	CASNGVEGEKLFF
TRBV7-6	TRBJ2-7	NA	TRBD2	TGTGCCAGCAGCCCCGGGACTAGCGGTAACGAGCAGTACTTC	CASSPGTSGNEQYF
TRBV19	TRBJ2-7	NA	NA	TGTGCCAGTAGTAGCGGTGTTCGAAGCTACGAGCAGTACTTC	CASSSGVRSYEQYF
TRBV27	TRBJ2-7	few	TRBD2	TGTGCCAGCAGGGGAGGGCACGAGCAGTACTTC	CASRGGHEQYF
TRBV6-5	TRBJ2-1	few	NA	TGTGCCAGCAGTTACCGGGGCAATGAGCAGTTCTTC	CASSYRGNEQFF
TRBV7-7	TRBJ2-5	many	TRBD1	TGTGCCAGCAGCTTCAAGGGACAGGTTGGGGAGACCCAGTACTTC	CASSFKGQVGETQYF
TRBV6-1	TRBJ2-7	NA	TRBD2	TGTGCCAGCACCCCTTCCGGGAGGGCCCCCTACGAGCAGTACTTC	CASTPSGRAPYEQYF
TRBV6-6	TRBJ1-2	NA	TRBD1	TGTGCCAGCAGTTACTTATCCTCCGGGACAGACTATGGCTACACCTTC	CASSYLSSGTDYGYTF
TRBV4-2	TRBJ2-5	NA	TRBD2	TGTGCCAGCAGCCAAGCCCTAAGGACTAGCGGGAGGTTAAAAGAGACCCAGTACTTC	CASSQALRTSGRLKETQYF
TRBV6-4	TRBJ2-2	many	TRBD2	TGTGCCAGCAGTGACGGACTAGACACCGGGGAGCTGTTTTTT	CASSDGLDTGELFF
TRBV29-1	TRBJ1-2	NA	NA	TGCAGCGCCCGGGACGGAGCCTATGGCTACACCTTC	CSARDGAYGYTF
TRBV5-6	TRBJ2-7	NA	NA	TGTGCCAGCAGCTTGTTCAGGACAGCTTCCTACGAGCAGTACTTC	CASSLFRTASYEQYF
TRBV6-4	TRBJ2-3	many	TRBD2	TGTGCCAGCAGCCCTGGACTAGAAACAGATACGCAGTATTTT	CASSPGLETDTQYF
TRBV28	TRBJ2-1	NA	NA	TGTGCCAGCAGTTCCCCCCACCGAACCGTCTACAATGAGCAGTTCTTC	CASSSPHRTVYNEQFF
TRBV6-4	TRBJ2-1	many	NA	TGTGCCAGCAGTGACTCGAATGCAGGGCACAGTGAGCAGTTCTTC	CASSDSNAGHSEQFF
TRBV5-1	TRBJ2-5	NA	TRBD2	TGCGCCAGCAGCCACACTCGCGGGAGGGAGGAGACCCAGTACTTC	CASSHTRGREETQYF
TRBV4-1	TRBJ1-6	many	NA	TGCGCCAGCAGCCTTACGGCGGATAATTCACCCCTCCACTTT	CASSLTADNSPLHF
TRBV6-1	TRBJ2-5	NA	NA	TGTGCCAGCAGTGATTCGTCAGGTTCCGGGAAAGAGACCCAGTACTTC	CASSDSSGSGKETQYF
TRBV4-1	TRBJ1-5	NA	NA	TGCGCCAGCAGCTACTGGGGGGGGCAGCCCCAGCATTTT	CASSYWGGQPQHF
TRBV7-9	TRBJ2-3	NA	TRBD2	TGTGCCAGCGGCGGGAGAAGAGCAGATACGCAGTATTTT	CASGGRRADTQYF
TRBV4-1	TRBJ1-5	once	NA	TGCGCCAGCAGCCACGGACAGTCCAATCAGCCCCAGCATTTT	CASSHGQSNQPQHF